The present entry profiles one T cell receptor beta chain with its context. Antigen: not known. This specimen comes from a study of siplizumab effects on memory and regulatory T cells. Study conclusions and caveats: Naive T cells were seen as more diverse than memory cells and as major alloresponse contributors. Of the alloreactive clones, only a minor fraction mapped to unstimulated subsets. Confirmatory evidence of suppressive function in proliferating siplizumab-culture Tregs was not obtained.

The assay covered 100,000 or so TCR templates per sample. The data were produced by immunoSEQ multiplex PCR, yet TCRdb's version contains in-frame clones alone and is incomplete. The sample yields approximately 8,600 clones, nearly 70% seen once. CDR3 length: 15 residues. Germline-derived CDR1 and CDR2 are SEHNR and FQNEAQ (reference sequence). V lost 1 base and J lost 8; bases outside the gene matches: 7. J is TRBJ2-1 and V is TRBV7-9; TRBD2 agrees at 8 bases. This TCR derives from a human donor in good health. Material for sequencing was effector memory CD8+ T cells sorted from blood. Subset reported: unstimulated CD8+ effector memory T cells. The CDR3 sequence is CASSLGAGDMDEQFF. CDR3 in DNA: TGTGCCAGCAGCTTAGGAGCGGGAGATATGGATGAGCAGTTCTTC.